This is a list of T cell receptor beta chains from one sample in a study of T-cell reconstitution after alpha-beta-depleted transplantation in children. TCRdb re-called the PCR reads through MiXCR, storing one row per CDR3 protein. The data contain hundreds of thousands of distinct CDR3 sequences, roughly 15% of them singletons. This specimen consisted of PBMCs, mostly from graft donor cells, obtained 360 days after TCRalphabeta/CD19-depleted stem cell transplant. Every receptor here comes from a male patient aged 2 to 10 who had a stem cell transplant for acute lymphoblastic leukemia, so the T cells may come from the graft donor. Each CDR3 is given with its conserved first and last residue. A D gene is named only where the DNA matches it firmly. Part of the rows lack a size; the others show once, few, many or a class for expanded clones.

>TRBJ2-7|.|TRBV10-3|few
CAITDTDYEQYF
TGTGCCATCACAGACACCGACTACGAGCAGTACTTC
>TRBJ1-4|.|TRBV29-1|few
CSVVGWGGKLFF
TGCAGCGTTGTAGGCTGGGGCGGAAAACTGTTTTTT
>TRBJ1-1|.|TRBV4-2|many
CASSQGGDPPGAFF
TGTGCCAGCAGCCAAGGGGGGGACCCGCCCGGAGCTTTCTTT
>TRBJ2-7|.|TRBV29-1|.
CSVDGGSYEQYF
TGCAGCGTTGATGGGGGCTCCTACGAGCAGTACTTC
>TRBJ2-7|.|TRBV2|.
CASSYGFYEQYF
TGTGCCAGCAGTTATGGGTTCTACGAGCAGTACTTC
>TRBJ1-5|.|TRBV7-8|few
CASSLNDPGTGQPQHF
TGTGCCAGCAGCTTAAACGACCCGGGGACCGGACAGCCCCAGCATTTT
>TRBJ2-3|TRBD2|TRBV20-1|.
CSARVPSELAGGLTDTQYF
TGCAGTGCTAGAGTCCCGTCAGAACTAGCGGGAGGCCTCACAGATACGCAGTATTTT
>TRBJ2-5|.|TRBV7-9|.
CASSPIHIVRGWTQYF
TGTGCCAGCAGCCCCATACACATAGTACGCGGATGGACCCAGTACTTC
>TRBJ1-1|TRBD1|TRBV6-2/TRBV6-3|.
CATGQGGKAFF
TGTGCCACGGGACAGGGGGGCAAAGCTTTCTTT
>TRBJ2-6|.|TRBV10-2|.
CASSESAGAGANVLTF
TGCGCCAGCAGTGAGTCGGCAGGGGCTGGGGCCAACGTCCTGACTTTC
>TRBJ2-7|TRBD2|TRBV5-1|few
CASSLLASFRSEQYF
TGCGCCAGCAGCTTACTAGCGTCGTTTCGGAGCGAGCAGTACTTC
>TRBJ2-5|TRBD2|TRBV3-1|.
CASSQGLAETQYF
TGTGCCAGCAGCCAAGGACTAGCGGAGACCCAGTACTTC
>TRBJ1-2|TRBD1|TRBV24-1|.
CATSERDSYGYTF
TGTGCCACCAGTGAACGGGACAGTTATGGCTACACCTTC
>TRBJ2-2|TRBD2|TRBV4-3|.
CASSQVPSGIDGELFF
TGCGCCAGCAGCCAAGTCCCTAGCGGGATAGACGGGGAGCTGTTTTTT
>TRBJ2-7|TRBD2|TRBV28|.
CASIGSGLAKSGEQYF
TGTGCCAGCATAGGTTCCGGACTAGCGAAGTCGGGGGAGCAGTACTTC
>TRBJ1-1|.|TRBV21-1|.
CASSQEVTEAFF
TGTGCCAGCAGCCAGGAGGTGACTGAAGCTTTCTTT
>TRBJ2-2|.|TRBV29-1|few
CSVKDENTGELFF
TGCAGCGTCAAGGACGAGAACACCGGGGAGCTGTTTTTT
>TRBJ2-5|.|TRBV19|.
CASSIWLGGRETQYF
TGTGCCAGTAGTATATGGCTAGGGGGGCGGGAGACCCAGTACTTC
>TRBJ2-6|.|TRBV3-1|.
CASSQEALRQTGANVLTF
TGTGCCAGCAGCCAAGAGGCCCTACGACAGACTGGGGCCAACGTCCTGACTTTC
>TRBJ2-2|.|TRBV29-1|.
CSVRDSWNTGELFF
TGCAGCGTGAGGGACTCATGGAACACCGGGGAGCTGTTTTTT
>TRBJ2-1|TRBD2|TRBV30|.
CAWSEVAGGYNEQFF
TGTGCCTGGAGTGAGGTAGCGGGAGGGTACAATGAGCAGTTCTTC
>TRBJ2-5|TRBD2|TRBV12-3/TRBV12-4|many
CASTGGPQETQYF
TGTGCCAGCACGGGGGGACCACAAGAGACCCAGTACTTC
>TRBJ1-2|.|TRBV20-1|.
CSAEPLANYGYTF
TGCAGTGCGGAACCTTTAGCTAACTATGGCTACACCTTC
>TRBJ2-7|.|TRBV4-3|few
CASSQGQGDEQYF
TGCGCCAGCAGCCAAGGTCAGGGTGATGAGCAGTACTTC
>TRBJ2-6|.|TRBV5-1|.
CASSPFPGANVLTF
TGCGCCAGCAGTCCGTTCCCTGGGGCCAACGTCCTGACTTTC
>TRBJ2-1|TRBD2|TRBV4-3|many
CASSRQLAGSYNEQFF
TGCGCCAGCAGCCGACAACTAGCGGGCTCCTACAATGAGCAGTTCTTC